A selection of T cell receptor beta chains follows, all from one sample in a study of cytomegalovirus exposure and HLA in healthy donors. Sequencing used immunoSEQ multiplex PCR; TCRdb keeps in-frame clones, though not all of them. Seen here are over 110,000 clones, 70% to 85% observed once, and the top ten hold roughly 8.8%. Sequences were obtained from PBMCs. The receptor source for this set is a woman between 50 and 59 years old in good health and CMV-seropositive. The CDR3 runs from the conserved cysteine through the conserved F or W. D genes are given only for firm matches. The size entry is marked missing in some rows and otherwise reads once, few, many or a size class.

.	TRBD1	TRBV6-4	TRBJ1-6	CASSASGGSNSPLHF	TGTGCCAGCAGTGCTTCAGGGGGCTCGAATTCACCCCTCCACTTT
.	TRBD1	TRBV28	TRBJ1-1	CASSSSGTGFAEAFF	TGTGCCAGCAGTAGCTCCGGGACAGGGTTCGCTGAAGCTTTCTTT
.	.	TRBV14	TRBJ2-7	CASSQVSDEQYF	TGTGCCAGCAGCCAAGTTTCCGACGAGCAGTACTTC
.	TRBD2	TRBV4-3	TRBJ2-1	CASSQPGGASEQFF	TGCGCCAGCAGCCAACCCGGGGGGGCCAGTGAGCAGTTCTTC
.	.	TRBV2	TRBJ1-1	CASMPPGGDTEAFF	TGTGCCAGCATGCCCCCGGGGGGAGATACTGAAGCTTTCTTT
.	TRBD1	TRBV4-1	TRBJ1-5	CASSQRSGTVIQPQHF	TGCGCCAGCAGCCAAAGATCCGGGACAGTAATTCAGCCCCAGCATTTT
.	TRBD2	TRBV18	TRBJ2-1	CASSPLEVGRGNEQFF	TGTGCCAGCTCACCACTCGAAGTAGGGAGGGGAAATGAGCAGTTCTTC
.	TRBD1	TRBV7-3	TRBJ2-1	CASSWDRGRDDEQFF	TGTGCCAGCAGCTGGGACAGGGGGCGCGACGATGAGCAGTTCTTC
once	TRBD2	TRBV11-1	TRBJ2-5	CASSRRGTSGEETQYF	TGTGCCAGCAGCCGCAGGGGGACTAGCGGGGAAGAGACCCAGTACTTC
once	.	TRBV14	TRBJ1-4	CASSQRRGGDNEKLFF	TGTGCCAGCAGCCAAAGGAGGGGGGGCGATAATGAAAAACTGTTTTTT
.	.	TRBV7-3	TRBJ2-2	CASSHDWNTGELFF	TGTGCCAGCAGCCACGACTGGAACACCGGGGAGCTGTTTTTT
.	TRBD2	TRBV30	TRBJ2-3	CAWSVNSGGWYF	TGTGCCTGGAGTGTAAATAGCGGGGGGTGGTATTTT
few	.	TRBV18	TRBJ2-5	CASSPQGQETQYF	TGTGCCAGCTCACCACAGGGGCAAGAGACCCAGTACTTC
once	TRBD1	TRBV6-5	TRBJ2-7	CASQAGTGGAYEQYF	TGTGCCAGCCAGGCCGGGACAGGGGGTGCCTACGAGCAGTACTTC
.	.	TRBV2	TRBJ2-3	CASGLTGDTSTDTQYF	TGTGCCAGCGGGCTGACAGGAGACACTAGCACAGATACGCAGTATTTT
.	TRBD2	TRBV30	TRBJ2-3	CAWTSGGADTQYF	TGTGCCTGGACTAGCGGGGGCGCAGATACGCAGTATTTT
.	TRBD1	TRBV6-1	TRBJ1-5	CASSETGGNQPQHF	TGTGCCAGCAGTGAAACAGGGGGAAATCAGCCCCAGCATTTT
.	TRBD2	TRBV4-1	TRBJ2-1	CASSRAIRGGPDEQFF	TGCGCCAGCAGCCGGGCCATTCGGGGGGGCCCTGATGAGCAGTTCTTC
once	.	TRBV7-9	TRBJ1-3	CASSSRGGTIYF	TGTGCCAGCAGCTCTCGCGGAGGCACCATATATTTT
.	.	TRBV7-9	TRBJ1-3	CASSLGQVGNTIYF	TGTGCCAGCAGCTTGGGGCAGGTGGGAAACACCATATATTTT
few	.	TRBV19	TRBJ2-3	CASSMGRGLTDTQYF	TGTGCCAGTAGTATGGGCAGGGGCCTCACAGATACGCAGTATTTT
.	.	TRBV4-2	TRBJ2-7	CVSSLRLGVSYEQYF	TGTGTCAGCAGCCTGAGACTCGGAGTTTCCTACGAGCAGTACTTC
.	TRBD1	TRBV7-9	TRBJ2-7	CASSPSGTVPEQYF	TGTGCCAGCAGCCCCTCCGGGACAGTGCCCGAGCAGTACTTC
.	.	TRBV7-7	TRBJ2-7	CASSGGVLLGEQYF	TGTGCTAGCAGCGGCGGTGTCCTCCTAGGCGAGCAGTACTTC
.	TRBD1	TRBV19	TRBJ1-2	CASISGGTGVSYGYTF	TGTGCCAGTATTTCTGGAGGGACAGGGGTCAGCTATGGCTACACCTTC
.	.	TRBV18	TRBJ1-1	CASSVTGTRNTEAFF	TGTGCCAGCTCTGTAACTGGGACACGGAACACTGAAGCTTTCTTT
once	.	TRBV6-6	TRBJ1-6	CASSYAEYNSPLHF	TGTGCCAGCAGTTACGCAGAATATAATTCACCCCTCCACTTT
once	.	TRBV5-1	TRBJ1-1	CASSLTGTMNTEAFF	TGCGCCAGCAGCTTAACTGGGACAATGAACACTGAAGCTTTCTTT
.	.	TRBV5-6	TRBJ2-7	CASSLGRGSYEQYF	TGTGCCAGCAGCTTGGGTAGGGGCTCCTACGAGCAGTACTTC
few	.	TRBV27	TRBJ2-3	CASSRVASTDTQYF	TGTGCCAGCAGTAGAGTAGCGAGTACAGATACGCAGTATTTT
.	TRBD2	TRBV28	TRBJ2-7	CASSLGGKGDEQYF	TGTGCCAGCAGTCTCGGGGGGAAGGGTGACGAGCAGTACTTC
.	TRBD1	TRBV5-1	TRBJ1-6	CASSGGQHNSPLHF	TGCGCCAGCAGCGGGGGACAGCATAATTCACCCCTCCACTTT
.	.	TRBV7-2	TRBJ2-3	CASSSFVATQYF	TGTGCCAGCAGCTCGTTCGTGGCTACGCAGTATTTT
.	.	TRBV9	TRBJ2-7	CASSVGGKYEQYF	TGTGCCAGCAGCGTGGGGGGTAAATACGAGCAGTACTTC
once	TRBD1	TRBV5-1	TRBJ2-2	CASSLSGGKAGELFF	TGCGCCAGCAGCTTATCAGGGGGAAAAGCCGGGGAGCTGTTTTTT
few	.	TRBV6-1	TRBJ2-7	CASSEEGAGPSEQYF	TGTGCCAGCAGTGAAGAGGGTGCGGGCCCTTCCGAGCAGTACTTC
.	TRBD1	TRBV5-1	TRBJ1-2	CASSLVGTGYNGYTF	TGCGCCAGCAGCTTGGTTGGGACAGGGTATAATGGCTACACCTTC
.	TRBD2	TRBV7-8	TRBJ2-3	CASSPTSEGQYF	TGTGCCAGCAGCCCCACTAGCGAGGGGCAGTATTTT
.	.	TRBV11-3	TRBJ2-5	CASSLDSETQYF	TGTGCCAGCAGCTTAGATAGTGAGACCCAGTACTTC
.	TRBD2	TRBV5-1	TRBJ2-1	CASRRGGSYNEQFF	TGCGCCAGCAGACGCGGGGGCTCCTACAATGAGCAGTTCTTC
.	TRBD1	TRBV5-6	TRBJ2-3	CASSLLDRSTDTQYF	TGTGCCAGCAGCTTGTTGGACAGGAGCACAGATACGCAGTATTTT
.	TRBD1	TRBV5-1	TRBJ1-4	CASSKTGNEKLFF	TGCGCCAGCAGTAAGACAGGGAATGAAAAACTGTTTTTT
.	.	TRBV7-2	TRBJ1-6	CASSLQTGGWSYNSPLHF	TGTGCCAGCAGCCTCCAAACAGGTGGATGGTCCTATAATTCACCCCTCCACTTT
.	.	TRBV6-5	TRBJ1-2	CASRPGFNYGYTF	TGTGCCAGCAGACCAGGGTTTAACTATGGCTACACCTTC
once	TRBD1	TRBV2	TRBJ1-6	CASTFQTGANSPLHF	TGTGCCAGCACTTTCCAGACAGGGGCGAATTCACCCCTCCACTTT
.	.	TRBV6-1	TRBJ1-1	CASSAGRGNTEAFF	TGTGCCAGCAGTGCCGGGAGGGGGAACACTGAAGCTTTCTTT
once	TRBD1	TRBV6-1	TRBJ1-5	CASSRKTGSNQPQHF	TGTGCCAGCAGTCGTAAGACAGGGAGCAATCAGCCCCAGCATTTT
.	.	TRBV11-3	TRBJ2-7	CASSPRTGSYEQYF	TGTGCCAGCAGCCCCCGGACGGGATCCTACGAGCAGTACTTC
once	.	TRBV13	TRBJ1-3	CASSPMTLLGNTIYF	TGTGCCAGCAGCCCCATGACACTGCTCGGAAACACCATATATTTT
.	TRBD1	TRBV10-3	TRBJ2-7	CAIKGTGPVYEQYF	TGTGCCATCAAAGGGACAGGGCCTGTCTACGAGCAGTACTTC
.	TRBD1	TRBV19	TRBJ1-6	CASRTGSHSPLHF	TGTGCCAGTAGGACAGGGAGCCATTCACCCCTCCACTTT
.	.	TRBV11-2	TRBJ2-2	CASTPSGVSGELFF	TGTGCCAGCACCCCCTCAGGGGTTTCCGGGGAGCTGTTTTTT